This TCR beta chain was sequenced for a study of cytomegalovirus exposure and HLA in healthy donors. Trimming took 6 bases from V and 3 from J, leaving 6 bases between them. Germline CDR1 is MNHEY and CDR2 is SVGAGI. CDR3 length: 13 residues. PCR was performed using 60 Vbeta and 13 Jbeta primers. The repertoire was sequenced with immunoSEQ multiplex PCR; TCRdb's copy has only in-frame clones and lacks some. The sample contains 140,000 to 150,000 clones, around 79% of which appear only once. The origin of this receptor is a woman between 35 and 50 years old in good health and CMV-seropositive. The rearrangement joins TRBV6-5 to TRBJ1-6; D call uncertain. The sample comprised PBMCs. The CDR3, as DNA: TGTGCCAGCAGGCAGGACTATAATTCACCCCTCCACTTT. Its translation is CASRQDYNSPLHF.